The source of this T cell receptor (beta chain) is a study of blood T cell repertoires in COVID-19. The assay was immunoSEQ multiplex PCR, and TCRdb's table has in-frame clones only and misses some. Of just over 250,000 clones in the sample, around four fifths are singletons; the top ten hold around 4.1%. CDR3 length: 16 amino acids. The V gene lost 6 bases and the J gene lost 0 bases, with 14 bases spanning the gap. Germline CDR1 is SGHVS and CDR2 is FQNEAQ. Categorization into cohorts depended on clinical history that participants reported. This clone turned up a few times. The sample was PBMCs or T cells enriched from blood (not recorded which). The rearrangement uses TRBV7-8 and TRBJ2-2; TRBD2 is a possible D gene (7 bases). The TCR sequence derives from a man aged 30 to 39 with acute COVID-19. Here the CDR3 DNA reads TGTGCCAGCAGGAAAGACGGGGGGCCGAACACCGGGGAGCTGTTTTTT. As protein: CASRKDGGPNTGELFF.